The 32 T cell receptor beta chains below all came from one sample that was sequenced in a study of T cell responses to AZD1222 COVID-19 vaccine. Measured with immunoSEQ multiplex PCR; TCRdb has only the in-frame clones, and not every one. The sample yields 150,000 to 200,000 clones, about 85% seen once. Sequenced here: peripheral blood, sampled on day 0 of AZD1222 vaccination. The receptors were gathered from an adult in good health.

The chain recombines TRBV6-6 with TRBJ2-2, with 12 bases matching TRBD2. Germline CDR1 and CDR2: MNHNY and SVGAGI (reference sequence). Unmatched junction bases numbered 11, after V lost 5 bases and J lost 4 bases. The CDR3 is made up of 18 amino acids. CDR3 bases: TGTGCCAGCAGTCCGTTTAGCGGGACTAGCGGGCCCACCGGGGAGCTGTTTTTT. This encodes CASSPFSGTSGPTGELFF.

This chain uses TRBV24-1 with TRBJ2-3; 10 bases line up with TRBD2. This CDR3 region has 17 residues. Looked up from germline, CDR1 is KGHDR and CDR2 is SFDVKD. V lost 3 bases to trimming and J lost 0 bases; unmatched junction nucleotides: 5. This chain's CDR3 is CATSDTSGVPSTDTQYF. CDR3 coding DNA: TGTGCCACCAGTGATACTAGCGGGGTCCCCAGCACAGATACGCAGTATTTT.

CDR3 in DNA: TGCGCCAGCAGCTTGGGACAGGGACACACAGATACGCAGTATTTT. This gives the protein CASSLGQGHTDTQYF. The chain combines TRBV5-1 with TRBJ2-3; 7 positions agree with TRBD1. Germline-derived CDR1 and CDR2 are SGHRS and YFSETQ. The V and J ends lost 0 bases and 2 bases, in that order; junction bases with no gene match: 3. CDR3 size: 15 residues.

The V call is TRBV19, the J call TRBJ2-1; D may be TRBD1 or TRBD2 (5 bases each). Germline values: CDR1 LNHDA, CDR2 SQIVND (reference sequence). Trimming removed 6 bases from V and 12 bases from J, with 21 bases in between. CDR3 length: 14 residues. The DNA for the CDR3 is TGTGCCAGTAGCAACCCTGGGACCGGCGCGGGGCAGTTCTTC. It yields the protein CASSNPGTGAGQFF.

This sequence joins TRBV19 and TRBJ1-1; unclear D gene. This CDR3 is 13 amino acids long. V lost 6 bases and J 3 bases, leaving 11 bases between the germline ends. Per germline, CDR1 LNHDA and CDR2 SQIVND (reference sequence). The CDR3 protein is CASRWTEDTEAFF. The DNA of the CDR3 is TGTGCCAGTAGGTGGACGGAGGACACTGAAGCTTTCTTT.

J is TRBJ2-2 and V is TRBV9, with 7 bases fitting TRBD1. This CDR3 contains 15 residues. V trimming: 5 bases; J trimming: 0 bases; junction bases outside the gene matches: 4. From germline, CDR1 is SGDLS and CDR2 YYNGEE. CDR3 sequence: CASSRGGSNTGELFF. DNA for the CDR3: TGTGCCAGCAGTAGAGGGGGCTCGAACACCGGGGAGCTGTTTTTT.

Only one count was recorded for this clone. The rearrangement links TRBV9 to TRBJ2-1, with TRBD2 matching over 11 bases. Germline CDR1 and CDR2: SGDLS and YYNGEE. Trimming removed 3 bases from V and 9 bases from J; junction bases left unmatched: 17. The CDR3 contains 18 residues. The CDR3 region is CASSALGTASGRFGEQFF. In nucleotides, the CDR3 is TGTGCCAGCAGCGCCCTAGGTACGGCTAGCGGGAGGTTCGGTGAGCAGTTCTTC.

The V and J genes are TRBV19 and TRBJ2-2; no clear D. The CDR3 covers 17 residues. Trimming took 2 bases from V and 0 from J, leaving 13 bases between them. The germline CDR1 and CDR2 sequences are LNHDA and SQIVND (reference sequence). Here the CDR3 DNA reads TGTGCCAGTAGTATACATTACAGCCTCCCGAACACCGGGGAGCTGTTTTTT. It translates to CASSIHYSLPNTGELFF.

This chain connects TRBV3-1 (or the pseudogene TRBV3-2) to TRBJ2-2, with D tentatively TRBD1 (5 bases). Germline lookup yields CDR1 LGHDT and CDR2 YNNKEL (reference sequence). This CDR3 region has 14 residues. V dropped 3 bases and J dropped 4 bases, with 9 bases sitting between them. The CDR3 DNA sequence: TGTGCCAGCAGCCAGCAGGGTAGCACCGGGGAGCTGTTTTTT. It yields the protein CASSQQGSTGELFF.

This chain links TRBV28 with TRBJ1-2; perhaps TRBD1 as D (5 bases). CDR3 length equals 15 residues. From germline, CDR1 is MDHEN and CDR2 SYDVKM. V lost 6 bases and J 4 bases, leaving 18 bases between the germline ends. Written as DNA, the CDR3 is TGTGCCAGCAGCACAAACCCGGTACAGGCCTATGGCTACACCTTC. This translates into CASSTNPVQAYGYTF.

The V gene is TRBV5-4, the J gene TRBJ2-7; the match to TRBD2 covers 10 bases. CDR3 length equals 15 residues. The trim removed 5 bases at V and 2 bases at J, leaving 7 bases unmatched. Germline assignment: CDR1 SGHNT and CDR2 YYREEE (reference sequence). CDR3 protein: CASSLIAGGTYEQYF. For the CDR3, the DNA is TGTGCCAGCAGTTTAATAGCGGGAGGAACCTACGAGCAGTACTTC.

This clone is a singleton in its sample. This chain joins TRBV4-1 and TRBJ2-7; D possibly corresponds to TRBD2 (5 bases). The CDR3 contains 17 residues. Trimming cost V 1 base and J 1 base, with 17 bases left between them. Germline CDR1 is MGHRA and CDR2 is YSYEKL. The CDR3 DNA is TGCGCCAGCAGCCAAGGGTGGCTAGCTGGAGGATCCTACGAGCAGTACTTC. Translating gives CASSQGWLAGGSYEQYF.

The rearrangement links TRBV6-6 to TRBJ1-1; D is uncertain. Looked up from germline, CDR1 is MNHNY and CDR2 is SVGAGI (reference sequence). This CDR3 is 14 amino acids long. V was clipped by 0 bases and J by 11 bases, with 16 bases between them. In nucleotides, the CDR3 is TGTGCCAGCAGTTACTCGCAGACTACCCTTTCGGCTTTCTTT. Protein sequence: CASSYSQTTLSAFF.

This clone was counted only a few times. V is TRBV27 and J is TRBJ1-2; TRBD1 might be the D (5 bases). This CDR3 has 16 amino acids. The V and J ends lost 6 bases and 2 bases respectively, with 19 bases between them. The germline gives CDR1 MNHEY, CDR2 SMNVEV (reference sequence). CDR3 loop: CASSSGFGLSNYGYTF. CDR3 DNA: TGTGCCAGCAGCTCAGGGTTCGGGTTATCAAACTATGGCTACACCTTC.

The chain is built from TRBV5-4 and TRBJ1-3; 8 nucleotides align to TRBD1. This CDR3 has 15 amino acids. J was trimmed by 0 bases and V by 4 bases; bases with no gene match: 3. Looked up from germline, CDR1 is SGHNT and CDR2 is YYREEE (reference sequence). The CDR3 nucleotides are TGTGCCAGCAGCAGGACAGGGCTCTCTGGAAACACCATATATTTT. Its translation is CASSRTGLSGNTIYF.

The chain employs TRBV6-5 and TRBJ1-3; D gene unclear. The CDR3 sequence is 14 residues long. The V end was cut by 10 bases, the J end by 0 bases, with 13 bases between. The V gene's germline CDR1 is MNHEY and CDR2 SVGAGI. The CDR3 bases are TGTGCCACCTCCGGGATGCTCTCTGGAAACACCATATATTTT. It translates to CATSGMLSGNTIYF.

The genes are TRBV7-9 and TRBJ2-3; possibly TRBD2 for D (5 bases). This CDR3 spans 17 amino acids. Germline assignment: CDR1 SEHNR and CDR2 FQNEAQ (reference sequence). The ends were cut back, 7 bases at V and 1 base at J, with 21 bases in the middle. The CDR3 sequence: CASTENAGLRGTDTQYF. In DNA, the CDR3 is TGTGCCAGCACCGAAAATGCAGGTCTGCGGGGCACAGATACGCAGTATTTT.

The chain combines TRBV20-1 with TRBJ2-1; D is undetermined. In germline, CDR1 is DFQATT, CDR2 SNEGSKA (reference sequence). The ends were cut back, 0 bases at V and 7 bases at J, with 4 bases in the middle. CDR3 length: 11 residues. The CDR3 reads CSAREENEQFF. CDR3 in DNA: TGCAGTGCTAGAGAGGAGAATGAGCAGTTCTTC.

This chain joins TRBV6-1 and TRBJ1-1, with D possibly TRBD1 on 5 matching bases. CDR1 MNHNS and CDR2 SASEGT come from the germline V gene. This CDR3 is built from 13 residues. V gave up 2 bases and J gave up 7 bases, with 11 bases separating them. CDR3 in amino acids: CASSELQDFEAFF. CDR3 nucleotide sequence: TGTGCCAGCAGTGAATTACAGGATTTTGAAGCTTTCTTT.

The chain employs TRBV5-5 and TRBJ1-5; TRBD1 might be the D (5 bases). Germline V CDR1 and CDR2: SGHKS, YYEKEE (reference sequence). The CDR3 runs to 17 residues. V was clipped by 0 bases and J by 2 bases, with 15 bases between them. The CDR3: CASSLVFQEGGNQPQHF. DNA for the CDR3: TGTGCCAGCAGCTTGGTTTTCCAGGAAGGGGGCAATCAGCCCCAGCATTTT.

The CDR3 DNA is TGCGCCAGCAGCTGGGTGACCCGGGGGACTGAAGCTTTCTTT. The encoded protein is CASSWVTRGTEAFF. V gene TRBV5-1 combines with J gene TRBJ1-1, with a possible D match to TRBD1 (5 bases). The CDR3 spans 14 residues. The V end lost 3 bases, the J end lost 5 bases, and 14 bases lay between the germline ends. The germline V gene encodes CDR1 SGHRS and CDR2 YFSETQ.

CDR3 in DNA: TGTGCCTGGATCAGGGTGAACACTGAAGCTTTCTTT. Amino acids: CAWIRVNTEAFF. The rearrangement joins TRBV30 to TRBJ1-1, with D possibly TRBD1 on 5 matching bases. The length of the CDR3 is 12 residues. Germline CDR1 is GTSNPN and CDR2 is SVGIG (reference sequence). Deletions cut 4 bases from V and 0 bases from J, with 6 bases between.

J is TRBJ1-2 and V is TRBV5-1, with 7 bases fitting TRBD1. Trimming cost V 2 bases and J 2 bases; bases outside gene matches: 12. The CDR3 spans 17 residues. Germline loops: CDR1 SGHRS, CDR2 YFSETQ. CDR3 DNA sequence: TGCGCCAGCAGCTTTAACAGGGGTTCGGGCCTAAACTATGGCTACACCTTC. Translation: CASSFNRGSGLNYGYTF.

V is TRBV11-2 and J is TRBJ1-2, with D possibly being TRBD1 (6 bases). The CDR3 covers 13 residues. Per the germline V gene, CDR1 is SGHAT and CDR2 is FQNNGV. The V gene lost 4 bases and the J gene lost 8 bases, with 14 bases spanning the gap. CDR3 in DNA: TGTGCCAGCAGCTCTTACAGGGCGGGGGGCTACACCTTC. This translates into CASSSYRAGGYTF.

The rearrangement uses TRBV2 and TRBJ1-2, with D perhaps matching TRBD1 (5 bases). Germline V CDR1 and CDR2: SNHLY, FYNNEI. CDR3 length: 13 residues. V was trimmed by 7 bases and J by 4 bases, leaving 13 bases between them. The CDR3 nucleotides read TGTGCCAGCAAAAAGGGGCAGGTCTATGGCTACACCTTC. Its translation: CASKKGQVYGYTF.

The CDR3 bases are TGTGCCAGCAGCTACACCCCGCGGGCATCGAACACTGAAGCTTTCTTT. Its translation is CASSYTPRASNTEAFF. The chain carries TRBV3-1 (or the pseudogene TRBV3-2) and TRBJ1-1, with unresolved D. V was pared by 5 bases and J by 1 base, with 17 bases between. Germline CDR1 reads LGHDT; CDR2 reads YNNKEL (reference sequence). The length of the CDR3 is 16 residues.

The rearrangement uses TRBV5-6 and TRBJ2-2; D is uncertain. The germline V and J ends were trimmed by 6 bases and 1 base, with 10 bases remaining between them. The germline gives CDR1 SGHDT, CDR2 YYEEEE. The CDR3 is 14 residues long. The CDR3 bases are TGTGCCAGCACGCTCCTAGGGAACACCGGGGAGCTGTTTTTT. Translation gives CASTLLGNTGELFF.

About this clone: Other DNA sequences in the sample encode the same CDR3. The rearrangement uses TRBV5-1 and TRBJ2-2; D is undetermined. From germline, CDR1 is SGHRS and CDR2 YFSETQ. The CDR3 is 14 amino acids. V shed 4 bases and J shed 3 bases, with 10 bases lying between them. The CDR3 DNA follows: TGCGCCAGCAGCCCGGGCCAACACACCGGGGAGCTGTTTTTT. Encoded protein: CASSPGQHTGELFF.

The rearrangement uses TRBV5-1 and TRBJ1-4, with 7 bases fitting TRBD1. CDR1 is SGHRS, CDR2 YFSETQ, per germline. V lost 0 bases, J lost 7 bases, and 6 bases stayed unmatched. The CDR3 loop spans 15 amino acids. The CDR3 loop reads CASSLDTGETEKLFF. The CDR3, as DNA: TGCGCCAGCAGCTTGGATACAGGGGAAACTGAAAAACTGTTTTTT. Full variable domain (remainder filled in from reference TRBV5-1 and TRBJ1-4): KAGVTQTPRYLIKTRGQQVTLSCSPISGHRSVSWYQQTPGQGLQFLFEYFSETQRNKGNFPGRFSGRQFSNSRSEMNVSTLELGDSALYLCASSLDTGETEKLFFGSGTQLSVL.

In this sample, this clone turned up once. The chain recombines TRBV19 with TRBJ1-2, with D possibly matching TRBD1 (5 bases). V was pared by 4 bases and J by 8 bases, with 17 bases between. Per the germline V gene, CDR1 is LNHDA and CDR2 is SQIVND (reference sequence). CDR3 length: 14 amino acids. CDR3 nucleotides: TGTGCCAGTAGTACATCCGGGACTCCTCGGGGCTACACCTTC. Translated, it gives CASSTSGTPRGYTF.

V gene TRBV10-3 combines with J gene TRBJ1-5, with 9 bases fitting TRBD1. The CDR3 has 16 residues. Germline CDR1 reads ENHRY; CDR2 reads SYGVKD. Trimming at V came to 2 bases and at J to 7 bases, leaving 9 bases not matched to a gene. This chain's CDR3 is CAISETPDRGKQPQHF. DNA of the CDR3: TGTGCCATCAGTGAGACCCCGGACAGGGGAAAGCAGCCCCAGCATTTT.

This rearrangement joins TRBV2 to TRBJ1-2, with D tentatively TRBD1 (6 bases). There are 14 residues in the CDR3. In germline, CDR1 is SNHLY, CDR2 FYNNEI. Trimming took off 6 bases at V and 0 bases at J, with 11 bases between the two ends. DNA for the CDR3: TGTGCCAGCAGGGACAGCCTCCCTAACTATGGCTACACCTTC. Residues: CASRDSLPNYGYTF.